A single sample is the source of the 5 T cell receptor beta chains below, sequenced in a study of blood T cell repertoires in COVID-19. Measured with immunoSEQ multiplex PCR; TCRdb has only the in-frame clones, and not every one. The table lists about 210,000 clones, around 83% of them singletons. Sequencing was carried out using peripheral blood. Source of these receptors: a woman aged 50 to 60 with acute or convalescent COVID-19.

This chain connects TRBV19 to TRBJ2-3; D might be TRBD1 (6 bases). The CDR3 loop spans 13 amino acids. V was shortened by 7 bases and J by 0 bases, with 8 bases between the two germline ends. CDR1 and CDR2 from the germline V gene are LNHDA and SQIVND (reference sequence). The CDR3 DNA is TGTGCCAGTAAAGGACAGAGCACAGATACGCAGTATTTT. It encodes CASKGQSTDTQYF.

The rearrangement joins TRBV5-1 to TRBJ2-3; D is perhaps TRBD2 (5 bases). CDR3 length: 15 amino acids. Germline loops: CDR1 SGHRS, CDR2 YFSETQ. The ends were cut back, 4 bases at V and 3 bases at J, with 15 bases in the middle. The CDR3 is CASSAGSVRTDTQYF. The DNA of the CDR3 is TGCGCCAGCAGCGCGGGTAGCGTTCGGACAGATACGCAGTATTTT.

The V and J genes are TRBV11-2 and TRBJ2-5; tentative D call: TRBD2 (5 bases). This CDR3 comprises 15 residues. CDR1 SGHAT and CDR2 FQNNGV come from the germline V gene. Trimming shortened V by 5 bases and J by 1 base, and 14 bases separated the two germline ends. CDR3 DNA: TGTGCCAGCAGCCTCGGGATTGCGGTCCAAGAGACCCAGTACTTC. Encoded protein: CASSLGIAVQETQYF.

The CDR3 coding sequence is TGTGCCAGCAGTCCCAATCCGAACACTGAAGCTTTCTTT. It yields the protein CASSPNPNTEAFF. The genes are TRBV7-3 and TRBJ1-1; no clear D gene. Germline loops: CDR1 SGHTA, CDR2 FQGTGA. The CDR3 runs to 13 residues. V was trimmed by 6 bases and J by 1 base, leaving 9 bases between them.

CDR3 protein: CASNEDAGGPFGELFF. CDR3 in DNA: TGTGCCAGCAACGAGGATGCGGGAGGGCCTTTCGGGGAGCTGTTTTTT. The chain joins TRBV5-6 to TRBJ2-2; 9 bases line up with TRBD2. The CDR3 extends over 16 amino acids. After removal of 6 bases from V and 7 bases from J, the junction contained 13 bases not matched to a gene. Germline V CDR1 and CDR2: SGHDT, YYEEEE.